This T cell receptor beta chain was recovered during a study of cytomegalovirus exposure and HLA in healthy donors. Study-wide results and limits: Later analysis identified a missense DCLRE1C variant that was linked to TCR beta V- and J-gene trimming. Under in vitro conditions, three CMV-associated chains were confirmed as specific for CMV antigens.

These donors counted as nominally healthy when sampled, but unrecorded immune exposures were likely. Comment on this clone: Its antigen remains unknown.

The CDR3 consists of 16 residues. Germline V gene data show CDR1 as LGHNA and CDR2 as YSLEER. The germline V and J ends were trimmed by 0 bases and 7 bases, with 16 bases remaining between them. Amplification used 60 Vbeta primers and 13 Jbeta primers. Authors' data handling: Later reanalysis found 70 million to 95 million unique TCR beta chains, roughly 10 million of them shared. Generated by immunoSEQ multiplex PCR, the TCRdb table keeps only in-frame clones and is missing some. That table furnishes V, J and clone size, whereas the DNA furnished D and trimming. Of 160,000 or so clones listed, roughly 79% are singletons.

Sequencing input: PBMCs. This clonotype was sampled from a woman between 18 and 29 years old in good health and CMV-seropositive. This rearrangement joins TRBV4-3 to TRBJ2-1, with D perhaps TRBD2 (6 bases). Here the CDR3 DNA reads TGCGCCAGCAGCCAAGATGTCCTCGGGGGATGGAATGAGCAGTTCTTC. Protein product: CASSQDVLGGWNEQFF.